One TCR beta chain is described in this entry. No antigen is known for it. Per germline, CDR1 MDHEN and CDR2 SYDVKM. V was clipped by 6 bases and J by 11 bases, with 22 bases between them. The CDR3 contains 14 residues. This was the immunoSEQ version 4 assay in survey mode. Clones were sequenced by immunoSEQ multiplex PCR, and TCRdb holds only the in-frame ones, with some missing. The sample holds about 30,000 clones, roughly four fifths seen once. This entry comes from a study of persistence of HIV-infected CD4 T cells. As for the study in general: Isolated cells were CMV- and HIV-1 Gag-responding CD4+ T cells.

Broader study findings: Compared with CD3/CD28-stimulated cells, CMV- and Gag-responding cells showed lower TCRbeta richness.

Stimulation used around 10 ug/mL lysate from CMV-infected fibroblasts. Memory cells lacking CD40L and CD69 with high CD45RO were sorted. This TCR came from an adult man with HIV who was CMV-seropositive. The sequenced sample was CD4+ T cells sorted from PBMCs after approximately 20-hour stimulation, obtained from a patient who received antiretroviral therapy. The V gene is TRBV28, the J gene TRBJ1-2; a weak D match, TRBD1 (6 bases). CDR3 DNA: TGTGCCAGCAGGATCGGCGGGACAAAACTGTCATACACCTTC. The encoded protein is CASRIGGTKLSYTF.